This passage covers 8 T cell receptor beta chains from one sample sequenced in a study. One entry per CDR3 protein results from TCRdb running MiXCR on the RT-PCR reads. The sample has fewer than 800,000 distinct CDR3 sequences, 13% to 15% seen once; the top ten hold roughly 3.6%. The sequenced sample was memory CD4+ T cells from blood. The receptors derive from a female donor in good health, serving as a healthy control.

This clonotype came up a few times. One base away lies a much larger clone, so this may be a sequencing read error. The chain joins TRBV5-1 to TRBJ2-3; D uncertain. Germline loops: CDR1 SGHRS, CDR2 YFSETQ. V lost 0 bases to trimming and J lost 6 bases, with 5 bases between them. The CDR3 totals 12 residues. This CDR3 is CASSLVDDTQYF. The CDR3 nucleotides are TGCGCCAGCAGCTTGGTAGATGATACGCAGTATTTT.

This clonotype was picked up many times. One end of the junction fails to match germline, which may point to a read error. This sequence joins TRBV20-1 and TRBJ1-1; tentatively, D is TRBD1 (5 bases). Looked up from germline, CDR1 is DFQATT and CDR2 is SNEGSKA (reference sequence). The CDR3 sequence is 11 residues long. The CDR3, as DNA: TGCAGTGCCAGAGGTCCAGGGGAAGCTTTCTTT. It is translated as CSARGPGEAFF.

This clonotype has more than one count but fewer than ten. The V and J genes are TRBV6-2 or TRBV6-3 and TRBJ2-3; D remains ambiguous. Germline lookup yields CDR1 MNHEY and CDR2 SVGEGT. Trimming took 2 bases from V and 0 from J, leaving 6 bases between them. The CDR3 loop spans 14 amino acids. CDR3 DNA sequence: TGTGCCAGCAGTTACATCCTTAGCACAGATACGCAGTATTTT. It encodes CASSYILSTDTQYF.

There are a few counts of this clonotype. The CDR3 nucleotides are TGTGCCTGCCATTACGACAGGGGCGAGCAGTACTTC. It specifies CACHYDRGEQYF. V and J are TRBV30 and TRBJ2-7; 8 bases are a match to TRBD1. V lost 6 bases and J lost 6; bases outside the gene matches: 7. The CDR3 sequence is 12 residues long. Per germline, CDR1 GTSNPN and CDR2 SVGIG (reference sequence).

This clonotype was counted at least ten times. V is TRBV5-6 and J is TRBJ1-5; 8 bases agree with TRBD1. V was pared by 4 bases and J by 9 bases, with 9 bases of the junction left unmatched. The CDR3 runs to 14 residues. The germline V gene encodes CDR1 SGHDT and CDR2 YYEEEE. CDR3 sequence: CASSRGQGLPPQHF. The CDR3 region has the DNA TGTGCCAGCAGCCGAGGACAGGGCCTTCCGCCCCAGCATTTT.

This clonotype has more than one count but fewer than ten. The genes are TRBV6-2 or TRBV6-3 and TRBJ2-2; 7 bases match TRBD1. CDR3 size: 16 residues. Germline-derived CDR1 and CDR2 are MNHEY and SVGEGT. The V segment lost 6 bases and the J segment 0 bases; nucleotides outside the gene matches: 7. For the CDR3, the DNA is TGTGCCAGCAGCCGTCCCGACAGGGCGAACACCGGGGAGCTGTTTTTT. Protein product: CASSRPDRANTGELFF.

This chain connects TRBV9 to TRBJ2-7; 7 bases align to TRBD1. With V trimmed by 0 bases and J by 3 bases, 3 bases remained unmatched. CDR3 length equals 14 residues. Germline CDR1 reads SGDLS; CDR2 reads YYNGEE. The CDR3 protein is CASSVAGTVYEQYF. The DNA for the CDR3 is TGTGCCAGCAGCGTAGCGGGGACAGTCTACGAGCAGTACTTC.

There are a few counts of this clonotype. The chain couples TRBV7-2 to TRBJ1-1; D may be TRBD1 (5 bases). Trimming removed 4 bases from V and 4 bases from J, with 10 bases in between. The length of the CDR3 is 13 residues. CDR1 SGHTA and CDR2 FQGNSA come from the germline V gene. The CDR3 here is CASSYQGLTEAFF. Here the CDR3 DNA reads TGTGCCAGCAGCTATCAGGGTCTCACTGAAGCTTTCTTT.